The 26 T cell receptor beta chains in this list originate from one sample, sequenced in a study of blood T cell repertoires in COVID-19. The table came from immunoSEQ multiplex PCR; TCRdb's copy has only in-frame clones and leaves some out. This table has 100,000 to 150,000 clones, 75% to 85% appearing once. Material: peripheral blood. The source is a woman between 50 and 59 years old with acute or convalescent COVID-19.

This clone was recorded only once. The V call is TRBV4-1, the J call TRBJ2-1; D uncertain. Germline CDR1 reads MGHRA; CDR2 reads YSYEKL. The CDR3 spans 15 residues. Trimming removed 0 bases from V and 4 bases from J, with 10 bases in between. CDR3: CASSQERFVYNEQFF. The DNA for the CDR3 is TGCGCCAGCAGCCAAGAGCGGTTTGTGTACAATGAGCAGTTCTTC.

V usage is TRBV18 and J usage is TRBJ2-5; maybe TRBD1 (5 bases). Germline CDR1 KGHSH, CDR2 LQKENI. This CDR3 region has 14 residues. Deletions cut 5 bases from V and 2 bases from J, with 12 bases between. DNA for the CDR3: TGTGCCAGCTCAGACATTAACAGGCAAGAGACCCAGTACTTC. Translated: CASSDINRQETQYF.

The chain recombines TRBV7-9 with TRBJ2-1; 9 bases match TRBD2. CDR3 size: 15 residues. V dropped 3 bases and J dropped 9; count of bases not matched to a gene: 9. CDR1 and CDR2 from the germline V gene are SEHNR and FQNEAQ (reference sequence). The CDR3 sequence is CASSFVAGGDSEQFF. As DNA, the CDR3 is TGTGCCAGCAGCTTCGTGGCGGGGGGGGACAGTGAGCAGTTCTTC.

The J gene is TRBJ1-2, the V gene TRBV28, with TRBD1 matching over 8 bases. V gave up 7 bases and J gave up 5 bases; unmatched junction bases: 6. Germline CDR1 MDHEN, CDR2 SYDVKM. This CDR3 spans 13 amino acids. The CDR3 sequence is CASTAGQDYGYTF. CDR3 DNA: TGTGCCAGCACCGCGGGACAGGATTATGGCTACACCTTC.

The V call is TRBV4-2, the J call TRBJ1-6; maybe TRBD1 (5 bases). Germline V gene sequence: CDR1 LGHNA, CDR2 YNFKEQ. V lost 0 bases and J lost 7, with 13 bases in between. CDR3 length: 16 amino acids. CDR3 nucleotides: TGTGCCAGCAGCCAAGACATCGCGGGGGTGAATTCACCCCTCCACTTT. This codes for CASSQDIAGVNSPLHF.

The J gene is TRBJ2-5, the V gene TRBV5-8; no definite D call. V dropped 0 bases and J dropped 1 base, with 4 bases sitting between them. The CDR3 has 13 amino acids. The germline CDR1 and CDR2 sequences are SGHTS and YDEGEE. CDR3 coding DNA: TGTGCCAGCAGCTTGGGACTCCAAGAGACCCAGTACTTC. Its translation is CASSLGLQETQYF.

This rearrangement joins TRBV19 to TRBJ1-6; TRBD1 matches 9 bases. Germline CDR1 and CDR2: LNHDA and SQIVND (reference sequence). There are 14 residues in the CDR3. The V segment lost 7 bases and the J segment 9 bases; nucleotides outside the gene matches: 7. The CDR3 spells CASKGQGLGSPLHF. In DNA, the CDR3 is TGTGCCAGTAAGGGACAGGGACTGGGTTCACCCCTCCACTTT.

The chain recombines TRBV29-1 with TRBJ2-7, with 11 bases aligning to TRBD1. CDR1 and CDR2 (germline): SQVTM, ANQGSEA. The ends lost 5 bases at V and 4 bases at J; junction bases unmatched: 10. The CDR3 spans 15 residues. The CDR3 coding sequence is TGCAGCGTTTCCGGGACAGGGGGTTTTGGATACGAGCAGTACTTC. Protein product: CSVSGTGGFGYEQYF.

This clone was counted only a few times. The chain has TRBV28 and TRBJ2-7, with 11 bases fitting TRBD2. V lost 6 bases and J lost 3; bases outside the gene matches: 4. Germline V gives CDR1 MDHEN, CDR2 SYDVKM. This CDR3 region has 14 residues. The CDR3 loop is CASSRLAGSYEQYF. The DNA for the CDR3 is TGTGCCAGCAGCCGACTAGCGGGAAGCTACGAGCAGTACTTC.

The chain combines TRBV28 with TRBJ2-4; 10 nucleotides agree with TRBD2. Germline CDR1 is MDHEN and CDR2 is SYDVKM. Losses at the gene ends were 8 bases for V and 9 bases for J; bases not matched to a gene: 13. There are 15 residues in the CDR3. DNA of the CDR3: TGTGCCAGCGTGACTAGCGGGTCAGGAGTTCCCATTCAGTACTTC. Translated, it gives CASVTSGSGVPIQYF.

The chain combines TRBV29-1 with TRBJ2-2, with a possible D match to TRBD1 (5 bases). Trimming took off 6 bases at V and 5 bases at J, with 7 bases between the two ends. Germline CDR1 and CDR2: SQVTM and ANQGSEA. CDR3 length: 11 amino acids. The CDR3 loop reads CSVKGTGELFF. The CDR3 bases are TGCAGCGTGAAGGGGACCGGGGAGCTGTTTTTT.

There are a few counts of this clone. The rearrangement uses TRBV7-2 and TRBJ1-2; 9 bases match TRBD1. This CDR3 spans 16 amino acids. After removal of 0 bases from V and 4 bases from J, the junction contained 6 bases not matched to a gene. Germline loops: CDR1 SGHTA, CDR2 FQGNSA. The CDR3 loop reads CASSLAGTGTIYGYTF. The CDR3, as DNA: TGTGCCAGCAGCTTAGCCGGGACAGGGACTATCTATGGCTACACCTTC.

The gene calls are TRBV5-4 and TRBJ2-1; a possible D gene is TRBD1 (6 bases). Trimming stripped 5 bases from V and 0 bases from J, with 15 bases between. Germline V CDR1 and CDR2: SGHNT, YYREEE (reference sequence). The CDR3 totals 16 residues. This CDR3 is CASSESGQSSYNEQFF. The CDR3 DNA sequence: TGTGCCAGCAGTGAATCCGGACAGAGCTCCTACAATGAGCAGTTCTTC.

The gene calls are TRBV18 and TRBJ1-3; D gene ambiguous. Trimming took off 2 bases at V and 4 bases at J, with 6 bases between the two ends. CDR1 is KGHSH and CDR2 is LQKENI in the germline V gene. This CDR3 comprises 13 residues. CDR3 in DNA: TGTGCCAGCTCACCAAATGAGGGAAACACCATATATTTT. Translated, it gives CASSPNEGNTIYF.

The chain is built from TRBV6-6 and TRBJ2-3; possible D gene TRBD2, 6 bases. Germline V lookup: CDR1 MNHNY, CDR2 SVGAGI (reference sequence). This CDR3 region has 15 residues. Deletions cut 6 bases from V and 0 bases from J, with 13 bases between. The CDR3 DNA reads TGTGCCAGCAGGCCCGGGGGTGTTAGCACAGATACGCAGTATTTT. Its protein product is CASRPGGVSTDTQYF.

This clone was seen a few times. This chain uses TRBV6-2 or TRBV6-3 with TRBJ2-2; D is possibly TRBD2 (5 bases). CDR1 and CDR2 from the germline V gene are MNHEY and SVGEGT. V lost 2 bases to trimming and J lost 3 bases, with 13 bases between them. The CDR3 is made up of 16 amino acids. CDR3 region: CASSYGLNSYTGELFF. CDR3 coding DNA: TGTGCCAGCAGTTACGGACTGAACTCATACACCGGGGAGCTGTTTTTT.

This clone was seen a single time. The genes are TRBV14 and TRBJ1-6, with 12 bases fitting TRBD1. CDR1 is SGHDN, CDR2 FVKESK, per germline. The CDR3 contains 14 residues. After removal of 5 bases from V and 9 bases from J, the junction contained 2 bases not matched to a gene. The CDR3: CASSRDRGLSPLHF. CDR3 bases: TGTGCCAGCAGCAGGGACAGGGGGCTTTCACCCCTCCACTTT.

The chain links TRBV5-1 to TRBJ1-4; TRBD1 might be the D (5 bases). V gave up 4 bases and J gave up 4 bases, with 8 bases separating them. Germline CDR1 is SGHRS and CDR2 is YFSETQ. This CDR3 has 13 amino acids. CDR3 loop: CASSDSVNEKLFF. CDR3 DNA: TGCGCCAGCAGCGACAGCGTTAATGAAAAACTGTTTTTT.

The J gene is TRBJ2-5, the V gene TRBV14; D ambiguous. This CDR3 spans 14 amino acids. Trimming removed 1 base from V and 4 bases from J, with 10 bases in between. Germline V CDR1 and CDR2: SGHDN, FVKESK. In DNA, the CDR3 is TGTGCCAGCAGCCAAGGACTCCTGGGAGAGACCCAGTACTTC. Its protein product is CASSQGLLGETQYF. The full variable domain, rest sourced from reference TRBV14 and TRBJ2-5, is EAGVTQFPSHSVIEKGQTVTLRCDPISGHDNLYWYRRVMGKEIKFLLHFVKESKQDESGMPNNRFLAERTGGTYSTLKVQPAELEDSGVYFCASSQGLLGETQYFGPGTRLLVL.

The chain is built from TRBV5-1 and TRBJ2-1; D might be TRBD2 (6 bases). V was trimmed by 7 bases and J by 9 bases, leaving 20 bases between them. The germline gives CDR1 SGHRS, CDR2 YFSETQ. This CDR3 region has 14 residues. The CDR3 DNA is TGCGCCAGCCTCCGGGAGTTGGGTTTTTCTGAGCAGTTCTTC. It is translated as CASLRELGFSEQFF.

CDR3 loop: CSGRQGYEQYF. CDR3 bases: TGCAGCGGACGACAGGGGTACGAGCAGTACTTC. V gene TRBV29-1 combines with J gene TRBJ2-7, with 8 bases matching TRBD1. Germline V CDR1 and CDR2: SQVTM, ANQGSEA. The CDR3 is 11 residues long. Unmatched junction bases numbered 3, after V lost 7 bases and J lost 4 bases.

About this clone itself: One end of the junction fails to match germline, which may point to a read error. V is TRBV6-5 and J is TRBJ1-1; maybe TRBD1 (5 bases). The germline gives CDR1 MNHEY, CDR2 SVGAGI. The length of the CDR3 is 11 residues. Here the CDR3 reads CASSPDTQAFF. The CDR3, as DNA: TGTGCCAGCAGCCCGGACACTCAAGCTTTCTTT.

V gene TRBV11-2 combines with J gene TRBJ1-1, with 8 bases that match TRBD1. The CDR3 runs to 14 residues. Per the germline V gene, CDR1 is SGHAT and CDR2 is FQNNGV. V lost 5 bases and J lost 3; bases outside the gene matches: 5. In DNA form, the CDR3 reads TGTGCCAGCAGCCTACAGACAGGGGACACTGAAGCTTTCTTT. Protein: CASSLQTGDTEAFF.

The J gene is TRBJ2-6, the V gene TRBV7-9; 7 nucleotides match TRBD1. The germline V gene encodes CDR1 SEHNR and CDR2 FQNEAQ (reference sequence). This CDR3 has 15 residues. J lost 1 base, V lost 5 bases, and 2 bases had no gene match. The CDR3 loop reads CASSRQGSGANVLTF. The CDR3 nucleotides read TGTGCCAGCAGCAGACAGGGTTCTGGGGCCAACGTCCTGACTTTC.

This sequence joins TRBV3-1 (or the pseudogene TRBV3-2) and TRBJ1-4, with D uncertain. This CDR3 spans 15 amino acids. Per germline, CDR1 LGHDT and CDR2 YNNKEL (reference sequence). With 0 bases removed from V and 8 bases from J, the gap between germline ends came to 13 bases. In DNA form, the CDR3 reads TGTGCCAGCAGCCAAGAGAGGGCAGGTGGGGAAAAACTGTTTTTT. Protein: CASSQERAGGEKLFF.

This chain joins TRBV10-1 and TRBJ1-1; tentative D call: TRBD1 (6 bases). Trimming shortened V by 2 bases and J by 0 bases, and 10 bases separated the two germline ends. This CDR3 is built from 15 residues. Germline V gene data show CDR1 as WNHNN and CDR2 as SYGVQD (reference sequence). CDR3 loop: CASSEAAGVNTEAFF. The CDR3 DNA reads TGCGCCAGCAGTGAGGCGGCAGGGGTGAACACTGAAGCTTTCTTT.